These 27 T cell receptor beta chains were all obtained from the same sample, sequenced in a study of T cells in Graves' hyperthyroidism and ophthalmopathy. There were TCR beta CDR3 regions amplified from RNA transcripts. Researchers ran a first-round RT-PCR on the TCR CDR3 using the HTBI primer set. TCRdb reprocessed the multiplex PCR reads via MiXCR and lists one record per CDR3 protein. The repertoire has fewer than 400,000 distinct CDR3 sequences, more than 12% of them found once; the top ten carry around 27%. Sequenced input: blood. The receptors derive from a man aged 45 to 65 with Graves' ophthalmopathy.

This clonotype was detected ten times or more. V gene TRBV20-1 combines with J gene TRBJ2-1, with 10 bases identical to TRBD2. Germline values: CDR1 DFQATT, CDR2 SNEGSKA (reference sequence). Trimming cost V 4 bases and J 8 bases; bases outside gene matches: 11. This CDR3 spans 15 amino acids. CDR3: CSAISVAGGGYEQFF. CDR3 bases: TGCAGTGCTATTTCAGTAGCGGGAGGAGGGTATGAGCAGTTCTTC.

Many counts were recorded for this clonotype. This rearrangement joins TRBV28 to TRBJ1-1; no clear D. CDR3 length: 17 amino acids. Germline CDR1 MDHEN, CDR2 SYDVKM. With 3 bases removed from V and 4 bases from J, the gap between germline ends came to 21 bases. CDR3 loop: CASSFSVGQERFTEAFF. CDR3 nucleotide sequence: TGTGCCAGCAGTTTTTCTGTCGGGCAGGAGAGATTCACTGAAGCTTTCTTT.

This clonotype was found many times. This sequence joins TRBV6-6 and TRBJ2-5, with D unresolved. This CDR3 spans 16 amino acids. The V and J ends lost 0 bases and 6 bases respectively, with 17 bases between them. CDR1 is MNHNY and CDR2 is SVGAGI in the germline V gene (reference sequence). This chain's CDR3 is CASSYSTFGVGKTQYF. The CDR3 DNA reads as TGTGCCAGCAGTTACTCGACGTTCGGAGTTGGGAAGACCCAGTACTTC.

Comments on this clonotype: At one boundary the junction diverges from the germline segment, which might be a read error. The gene calls are TRBV3-1 and TRBJ1-1, with 7 bases lining up with TRBD1. CDR1 and CDR2 from the germline V gene are LGHDT and YNNKEL (reference sequence). This CDR3 has 14 residues. CDR3 nucleotides: TGTGCCAGCAGCCAACCCAACAGGGGAGGATTAGCTCTCTTT. Its protein product is CASSQPNRGGLALF.

This clonotype occurred many times. This chain joins TRBV20-1 and TRBJ2-2; 9 positions agree with TRBD2. J was trimmed by 3 bases and V by 3 bases; bases with no gene match: 5. CDR1 and CDR2 from the germline V gene are DFQATT and SNEGSKA (reference sequence). The CDR3 extends over 15 amino acids. Written as DNA, the CDR3 is TGCAGTGCTAGTATGACTAGCGGTTACACCGGGGAGCTGTTTTTT. It translates to CSASMTSGYTGELFF.

This clonotype has only a few counts. The gene calls are TRBV12-3 or TRBV12-4 and TRBJ2-7; D call uncertain. CDR3 size: 12 residues. The germline V and J ends were trimmed by 6 bases and 6 bases, with 12 bases remaining between them. The CDR3 sequence is CASSQGFGEQYF. The CDR3 DNA follows: TGTGCCAGCAGCCAAGGGTTTGGCGAGCAGTACTTC.

This clonotype was seen many times. The J gene is TRBJ2-2, the V gene TRBV18; D not certain. Germline assignment: CDR1 KGHSH and CDR2 LQKENI. This CDR3 has 15 residues. V gave up 4 bases and J gave up 1 base, with 10 bases separating them. Here the CDR3 reads CASSQGRMNTGELFF. DNA for the CDR3: TGTGCCAGCTCACAGGGCAGGATGAACACCGGGGAGCTGTTTTTT.

This clonotype was recorded a few times. A much larger clonotype is one base distant, so this may be a read error. This chain connects TRBV20-1 to TRBJ2-1; the D gene could be TRBD1 or TRBD2 (5 bases each). TRBJ2-7 explains the end of the DNA better; the J call may be wrong. In germline, CDR1 is DFQATT, CDR2 SNEGSKA (reference sequence). This CDR3 contains 15 residues. Written as DNA, the CDR3 is TGCAGTGTCAGAGGGGCGACTAACATTTACAATGAGCAGTACTTC. Translation: CSVRGATNIYNEQYF.

This clonotype was counted a few times. The CDR3 DNA is TGCAGCGGACGGGCCCTGGGTTCTAATGAAAAACTGTTTTTT. It encodes CSGRALGSNEKLFF. The genes are TRBV29-1 and TRBJ1-4, with D hard to call. This CDR3 is built from 14 residues. V was clipped by 7 bases and J by 3 bases, with 15 bases between them. Germline CDR1 and CDR2: SQVTM and ANQGSEA.

Written as DNA, the CDR3 is TGTGCCAGCAGCCCGACTAGCGGGAGGGCCCGCGGGGAGCTGTTTTTT. Protein product: CASSPTSGRARGELFF. The J gene is TRBJ2-2, the V gene TRBV7-8; 14 bases are shared with TRBD2. The CDR3 length is 16 residues. In germline, CDR1 is SGHVS, CDR2 FQNEAQ. The trim removed 5 bases at V and 7 bases at J, leaving 6 bases unmatched.

The chain is built from TRBV7-6 and TRBJ2-6; maybe TRBD1 (6 bases). The V gene lost 1 base and the J gene lost 0 bases, with 7 bases spanning the gap. The CDR3 is 16 amino acids. Germline CDR1 reads SGHVS; CDR2 reads FNYEAQ. The CDR3, as DNA: TGTGCCAGCAGCTTAGTACAGGGCTCTGGGGCCAACGTCCTGACTTTC. The encoded protein is CASSLVQGSGANVLTF.

This clonotype was seen at least ten times. The V call is TRBV5-1, the J call TRBJ1-1; 9 bases are shared with TRBD1. The germline gives CDR1 SGHRS, CDR2 YFSETQ. The CDR3 contains 15 residues. J was trimmed by 0 bases and V by 4 bases; bases with no gene match: 4. The CDR3 bases are TGCGCCAGCAGCAGGACAGGGGAACTGAACACTGAAGCTTTCTTT. This sequence encodes CASSRTGELNTEAFF.

This clonotype was seen repeatedly, ten times or more. The CDR3 DNA sequence: TGTGCCTGGGACTCAGGACAGAAGCCTGGCTACACCTTC. Its translation is CAWDSGQKPGYTF. This chain joins TRBV30 and TRBJ1-2; D possibly corresponds to TRBD1 (6 bases). Looked up from germline, CDR1 is GTSNPN and CDR2 is SVGIG (reference sequence). V was shortened by 5 bases and J by 7 bases, with 17 bases between the two germline ends. CDR3 length: 13 amino acids.

This clonotype appeared many times. This chain joins TRBV11-2 and TRBJ2-3; 9 bases align to TRBD2. The CDR3 length is 17 residues. The J segment lost 3 bases and the V segment lost 0 bases, leaving 7 bases of the junction unmatched. CDR1 and CDR2 from the germline V gene are SGHAT and FQNNGV. The CDR3 DNA reads as TGTGCCAGCAGCTTAGAACGGGGGGCGGGAGGGACAGATACGCAGTATTTT. Protein: CASSLERGAGGTDTQYF. The full variable domain, completed using reference TRBV11-2 and TRBJ2-3, is EAGVAQSPRYKIIEKRQSVAFWCNPISGHATLYWYQQILGQGPKLLIQFQNNGVVDDSQLPKDRFSAERLKGVDSTLKIQPAKLEDSAVYLCASSLERGAGGTDTQYFGPGTRLTVL.

The table lists this clonotype with many counts. This sequence joins TRBV18 and TRBJ2-2; D is ambiguous. This CDR3 region has 12 residues. Trimming left V 8 bases short and J 4 bases short, with 8 bases between. Per the germline V gene, CDR1 is KGHSH and CDR2 is LQKENI. The CDR3 DNA sequence: TGTGCCAGCCGTCACCCCACCGGGGAGCTGTTTTTT. This encodes CASRHPTGELFF.

This clonotype was found many times. The V and J genes are TRBV28 and TRBJ2-3, with TRBD2 identical over 9 bases. Germline V gene data show CDR1 as MDHEN and CDR2 as SYDVKM. CDR3 length: 16 residues. Trimming took 5 bases from V and 4 from J; bases not matched to a gene: 10. As DNA, the CDR3 is TGTGCCAGCAGTCGGTCAGCGGGAGGTGGGGCAGATACGCAGTATTTT. Translating gives CASSRSAGGGADTQYF.

This clonotype was recorded at least ten times. The J gene is TRBJ1-1, the V gene TRBV28; the match to TRBD1 covers 12 bases. The CDR3 sequence is 15 residues long. Per the germline V gene, CDR1 is MDHEN and CDR2 is SYDVKM. The J segment lost 5 bases and the V segment lost 5 bases, leaving 6 bases of the junction unmatched. CDR3 in DNA: TGTGCCAGCAGTGGGGACAGGGGGCGATTTACTGAAGCTTTCTTT. Translated: CASSGDRGRFTEAFF.

The gene calls are TRBV6-1 and TRBJ2-7, with 7 bases identical to TRBD2. From germline, CDR1 is MNHNS and CDR2 SASEGT. The CDR3 has 15 amino acids. V trimming: 3 bases; J trimming: 3 bases; junction bases outside the gene matches: 8. CDR3 in amino acids: CASSDRGRALYEQYF. The CDR3 DNA sequence: TGTGCCAGCAGTGATCGGGGGAGGGCCCTCTACGAGCAGTACTTC.

This clonotype was detected ten times or more. This rearrangement joins TRBV20-1 to TRBJ2-3, with unresolved D. V gave up 1 base and J gave up 4 bases, with 12 bases separating them. CDR1 and CDR2 (germline): DFQATT, SNEGSKA (reference sequence). This CDR3 spans 14 amino acids. DNA for the CDR3: TGCAGTGCTAGAGTCGGCAGCCGGGCAGATACGCAGTATTTT. Its protein is CSARVGSRADTQYF.

This sequence joins TRBV28 and TRBJ2-7; 9 bases match TRBD1. Trimming cost V 8 bases and J 4 bases; bases outside gene matches: 3. The length of the CDR3 is 12 residues. CDR1 and CDR2 from the germline V gene are MDHEN and SYDVKM. DNA of the CDR3: TGTGCCAGCCTACAGGGGGCATACGAGCAGTACTTC. Translated, it gives CASLQGAYEQYF.

This clonotype has a handful of counts. The V and J genes are TRBV6-1 and TRBJ2-7, with unresolved D. Germline CDR1 reads MNHNS; CDR2 reads SASEGT. Trimming cost V 6 bases and J 5 bases, with 17 bases left between them. This CDR3 spans 14 amino acids. The CDR3, as DNA: TGTGCCAGCAGAATAACCGGACCTGTCCACGAGCAGTACTTC. Amino acids: CASRITGPVHEQYF.

The sample holds a few counts of this clonotype. CDR3 coding DNA: TGTGCCAGCAGCGGAACAGGGGAATGGAATCAGCCCCAGCATTTT. It encodes CASSGTGEWNQPQHF. The chain couples TRBV9 to TRBJ1-5; 7 nucleotides match TRBD1. Trimming took 3 bases from V and 4 from J; bases not matched to a gene: 7. The CDR3 has 15 amino acids. Germline loops: CDR1 SGDLS, CDR2 YYNGEE.

The sample holds a few counts of this clonotype. At one boundary the junction diverges from the germline segment, which might be a read error. This sequence joins TRBV27 and TRBJ2-7, with D unresolved. Germline CDR1 and CDR2: MNHEY and SMNVEV (reference sequence). This CDR3 is built from 15 residues. CDR3 in DNA: TGTGCCAGCAGTCCCGCCGGGCAGGCCCCCTACGAGCAGCACTTC. Protein sequence: CASSPAGQAPYEQHF.

V and J are TRBV2 and TRBJ1-4; D is ambiguous. Per the germline V gene, CDR1 is SNHLY and CDR2 is FYNNEI. V lost 6 bases and J lost 3, with 14 bases in between. This CDR3 region has 15 residues. The CDR3 sequence: CASRWSGLANEKLFF. The CDR3 DNA reads as TGTGCCAGCAGGTGGAGCGGGTTGGCTAATGAAAAACTGTTTTTT. Based on the CDR3 plus reference TRBV2 and TRBJ1-4, the full variable domain is EPEVTQTPSHQVTQMGQEVILRCVPISNHLYFYWYRQILGQKVEFLVSFYNNEISEKSEIFDDQFSVERPDGSNFTLKIRSTKLEDSAMYFCASRWSGLANEKLFFGSGTQLSVL.

There are many counts of this clonotype. In DNA form, the CDR3 reads TGCGCCAGCAGCGACTACGGGGGGGAAACTGAAGCTTTCTTT. This encodes CASSDYGGETEAFF. V and J are TRBV5-1 and TRBJ1-1, with D possibly being TRBD1 (5 bases). V was pared by 4 bases and J by 5 bases, with 15 bases between. CDR3 size: 14 residues. CDR1 is SGHRS and CDR2 is YFSETQ in the germline V gene. The variable domain in full, completed from reference TRBV5-1 and TRBJ1-1, reads KAGVTQTPRYLIKTRGQQVTLSCSPISGHRSVSWYQQTPGQGLQFLFEYFSETQRNKGNFPGRFSGRQFSNSRSEMNVSTLELGDSALYLCASSDYGGETEAFFGQGTRLTVV.

This clonotype was observed many times. This sequence joins TRBV20-1 and TRBJ2-2; TRBD2 matches 8 bases. The CDR3 sequence is 15 residues long. V trimming: 0 bases; J trimming: 4 bases; junction bases outside the gene matches: 4. CDR1 is DFQATT and CDR2 is SNEGSKA in the germline V gene (reference sequence). CDR3: CSARDAGRATGELFF. CDR3 in DNA: TGCAGTGCTAGAGATGCCGGGAGGGCCACCGGGGAGCTGTTTTTT.

The table lists this clonotype with a few counts. This chain links TRBV27 with TRBJ2-1, with D possibly matching TRBD2 (5 bases). Deletions cut 2 bases from V and 5 bases from J, with 10 bases between. CDR1 and CDR2 from the germline V gene are MNHEY and SMNVEV (reference sequence). CDR3 length: 14 residues. The CDR3: CASSLPGINNEQFF. The CDR3 DNA reads TGTGCCAGCAGTTTACCCGGGATCAACAATGAGCAGTTCTTC.